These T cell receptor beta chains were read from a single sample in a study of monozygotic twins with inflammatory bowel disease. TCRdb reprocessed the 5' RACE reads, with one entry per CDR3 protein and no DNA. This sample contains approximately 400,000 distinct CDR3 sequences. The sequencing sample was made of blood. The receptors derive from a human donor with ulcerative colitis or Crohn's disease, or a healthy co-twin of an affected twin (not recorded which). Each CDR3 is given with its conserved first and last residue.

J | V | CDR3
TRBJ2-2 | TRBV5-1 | CASSLIPGAGELFF
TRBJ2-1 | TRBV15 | CATNRLAGDEQFF
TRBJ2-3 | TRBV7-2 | CASSRQGISDTQYF
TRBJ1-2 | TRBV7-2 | CASWTIRGYTF
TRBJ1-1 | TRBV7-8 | CASSPRNTEAFF
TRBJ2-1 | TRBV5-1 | CASSLREGNNEQFF
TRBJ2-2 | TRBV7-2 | CASSLTSRIVGELFF
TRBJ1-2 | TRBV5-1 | CASSPPDSANYGYTF
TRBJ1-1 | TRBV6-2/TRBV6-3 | CASSYPAGRGAFF
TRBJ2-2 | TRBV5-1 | CASSLKQGDTGELFF
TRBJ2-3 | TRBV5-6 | CASSFEFSLSTDTQYF
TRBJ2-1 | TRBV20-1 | CSARDVAGAYNEQFF
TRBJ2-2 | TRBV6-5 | CASSYISNTGELFF
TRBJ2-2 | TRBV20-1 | CSVLTSGRTNTGELFF
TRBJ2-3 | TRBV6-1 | CASRPPITMTTDTQYF
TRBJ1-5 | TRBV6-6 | CATGTTNQPQHF
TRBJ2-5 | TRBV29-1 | CSVNFPNEVSPYF
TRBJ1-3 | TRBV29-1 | CSVVVRTGAGNTIYF
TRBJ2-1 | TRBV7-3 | CASSLSPLDEQFF
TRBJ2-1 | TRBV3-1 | CASTLGGGPHDEQFF
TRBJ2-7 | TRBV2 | CASRRQGVSYEQYF
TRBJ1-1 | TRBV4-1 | CASSQSPTGGLNTEAFF